The T cell receptor beta chain under discussion was sequenced for a study of T cell responses to AZD1222 COVID-19 vaccine (dated by TCRdb to 2020 to 2022). As for the study more broadly: TCR sequencing covered more than 230 trial participants: about 210 given two doses of AZD1222 and some 25 given two doses of MenACWY control vaccine. Trial participants were enrolled into age subgroups of 18-55, 56-69 and 70-plus years, which contained 148, 28 and 57 TCR-sequenced participants, respectively.

Points on this clone: No cognate antigen has been identified for it. Nothing much larger sits one base from this clone, and base qualities are not available.

Explained via the paper, the time point label denotes: about 28 days (+/-7) after the second vaccine dose. This sample's treatment or condition label indicates: meningococcal conjugate vaccine given as trial control. The vaccinee samples were drawn from two UK trials, COV001 and COV002, one of which was a single-blind randomized controlled phase 2/3 trial testing AZD1222 (ChAdOx1 nCoV-19) in healthy adults. For TCRbeta chain sequencing, PBMC samples were collected from trial participants at day 0 and at day 28 after the second dose. On the study overall, not on this receptor specifically: Vaccine-associated CD4 TCRs spanned the whole spike protein, with dominant responses in regions 160-218 and 743-854. Reportedly, almost half of the unique spike-specific TCRs recognized epitopes lying outside the regions that are mutated in the B.1.351 and B.1.1.7 variants. In the small 56-69-year group, the increase in depth fell short of significance, most likely because of low power. After two AZD1222 doses, spike-specific TCR breadth and depth were significantly higher than at day 0 and than in MenACWY recipients. Participants were mostly white British and included more females than males, and it was suggested by the authors that clonal diversity may have been underestimated. Conclusions about previously exposed vaccinees are limited because only six or seven AZD1222 recipients were SARS-CoV-2 seropositive at baseline. Because no day 14 peak-response samples were available, repertoires were characterized only after the peak T cell response.

The CDR3 regions of human TCRbeta chains were analyzed by immunosequencing. Per the source publication's procedure: Repertoire TCRs were checked for matches against a reference library of SARS-CoV-2-specific TCRs that had been generated using the MIRA antigen-specificity platform. Breadth meant the fraction of unique TCRs that were SARS-CoV-2-associated, whereas depth meant the fraction of total T cells that were SARS-CoV-2-associated. Each spike-specific TCR was assigned to its reactive spike region and to a CD4 or CD8 class using the MIRA data. Log10-transformed breadth and depth values were compared by one-way ANOVA with Sidak's multiple comparisons tests. TCRdb retrieved this table from immuneACCESS and kept in-frame rearrangements only. Not all clones are present; in checked studies, unresolved V genes account for under half, and no reason is known for the remainder. Clone size and V and J calls were adopted from that table, with D and trimming inferred from the DNA. The sample has approximately 140,000 clones on record, 75% to 95% of them singletons. The top ten clones comprise roughly 7.5% of the sample.

The source is an adult who received the MenACWY meningococcal vaccine as a control. The specimen was peripheral blood, collected 28 days after the second dose of the MenACWY control vaccine.

CDR3 sequence: CASSRPGQGLDGYTF. The nucleotide sequence reads as follows: TGTGCCAGCAGTCGACCGGGACAGGGTCTGGATGGCTACACCTTC. The chain employs TRBV28 and TRBJ1-2; 9 junctional bases match TRBD1. Here V drops 5 bases and J drops 6 bases, and the junction holds 10 bases not matched to any gene. Looking up the germline V gene yields CDR1 MDHEN and CDR2 SYDVKM. The CDR3 starts with the cysteine, ends with the phenylalanine, and has 15 residues. Here the CDR3 DNA is all that survives: 45 bases in frame from base 1.